The source of this T cell receptor (beta chain) is a study of cytomegalovirus exposure and HLA in healthy donors. Germline-derived CDR1 and CDR2 are SGHDT and YYEEEE. V lost 2 bases, J lost 5 bases, and 1 base stayed unmatched. The CDR3 runs 13 residues. Study-level points and caveats: Highest at DRB1 and lowest at HLA-C, TCR association rates differed among HLA loci in a later analysis.

Primers for the PCR totalled 60 Vbeta and 13 Jbeta. Assay: immunoSEQ multiplex PCR; the TCRdb copy retains only in-frame clones and omits some. This table has 100,000 to 150,000 clones, approximately 79% appearing once. Comment on this clone: The antigen is undetermined.

The V and J genes are TRBV5-6 and TRBJ1-1; TRBD1 agrees at 9 bases. The sample comprised PBMCs. The TCR was taken from a man between 25 and 39 years old in good health and CMV-seronegative. The CDR3 DNA is TGTGCCAGCAGCTTACAGGGGGCGACTGAAGCTTTCTTT. Protein product: CASSLQGATEAFF.